Listed below are T cell receptor beta chains from one sample, sequenced in a study of Graves' ophthalmopathy and Graves' hyperthyroidism. From the multiplex PCR reads, TCRdb called clonotypes with MiXCR, one entry per CDR3 protein. The sample has more than 1,000,000 distinct CDR3 sequences, around a third seen once. Material for sequencing was peripheral blood or thyroid tissue (not recorded which). The source of these receptors is an adult man with Graves' hyperthyroidism. CDR3s include the opening cysteine and the closing phenylalanine or tryptophan. Fields, in order: clone size, J gene, V gene, D gene, CDR3 protein, CDR3 DNA. A D gene is named only where the DNA matches it firmly. Clone size is not always given. Where it is, it says once, few, many or a class for expanded clones.

abundance: many; j_gene: TRBJ1-1; v_gene: TRBV10-3; d_gene: TRBD1; CDR3aa: CATRQGKRGTEAFF; CDR3nt: TGTGCCACCCGACAGGGAAAACGGGGCACTGAAGCTTTCTTT
abundance: many; j_gene: TRBJ1-1; v_gene: TRBV19; d_gene: -; CDR3aa: CASSIAGARVTEAFF; CDR3nt: TGTGCCAGTAGTATTGCGGGGGCGAGGGTCACTGAAGCTTTCTTT
abundance: -; j_gene: TRBJ1-4; v_gene: TRBV20-1; d_gene: TRBD1; CDR3aa: CSAWGQGNEKLFF; CDR3nt: TGCAGTGCTTGGGGACAGGGTAATGAAAAACTGTTTTTT
abundance: -; j_gene: TRBJ1-1; v_gene: TRBV10-3; d_gene: TRBD1; CDR3aa: CASSQRQGMNTEAFF; CDR3nt: TGTGCCAGCAGTCAAAGACAGGGTATGAACACTGAAGCTTTCTTT
abundance: -; j_gene: TRBJ2-5; v_gene: TRBV29-1; d_gene: TRBD2; CDR3aa: CSVVRSAGEGGGAF; CDR3nt: TGCAGCGTTGTGCGGTCGGCAGGAGAGGGCGGGGGGGCTTTC
abundance: -; j_gene: TRBJ1-2; v_gene: TRBV15; d_gene: TRBD1; CDR3aa: CATSTQGADGQGYTF; CDR3nt: TGTGCCACCAGCACGCAGGGGGCCGACGGTCAGGGCTACACCTTC
abundance: many; j_gene: TRBJ2-5; v_gene: TRBV10-3; d_gene: TRBD1; CDR3aa: CATLGTDQETQYF; CDR3nt: TGTGCCACGCTAGGGACAGACCAAGAGACCCAGTACTTC
abundance: many; j_gene: TRBJ1-2; v_gene: TRBV7-9; d_gene: TRBD1; CDR3aa: CASSYMGQFYGYTF; CDR3nt: TGTGCCAGCAGCTACATGGGACAGTTCTATGGCTACACCTTC
abundance: -; j_gene: TRBJ1-4; v_gene: TRBV7-9; d_gene: -; CDR3aa: CASSSDITSEKLFF; CDR3nt: TGTGCCAGCAGCTCCGACATTACAAGTGAAAAACTGTTTTTT
abundance: -; j_gene: TRBJ2-7; v_gene: TRBV7-8; d_gene: TRBD2; CDR3aa: CASSFDGTSGGYEQYF; CDR3nt: TGTGCCAGCAGCTTTGACGGGACTAGCGGGGGCTACGAGCAGTACTTC
abundance: many; j_gene: TRBJ2-6; v_gene: TRBV11-2; d_gene: -; CDR3aa: CASSPLRGGANSGANVLTF; CDR3nt: TGTGCCAGCAGCCCTCTGCGGGGTGGGGCCAACTCTGGGGCCAACGTCCTGACTTTC
abundance: -; j_gene: TRBJ1-5; v_gene: TRBV10-3; d_gene: TRBD1; CDR3aa: CASSPDRGWNQPQHF; CDR3nt: TGTGCCAGCAGTCCCGACAGGGGATGGAATCAGCCCCAGCATTTT
abundance: -; j_gene: TRBJ1-5; v_gene: TRBV2; d_gene: -; CDR3aa: CASSERGRAWTQPQHF; CDR3nt: TGTGCCAGCAGTGAACGAGGTAGGGCTTGGACTCAGCCCCAGCATTTT
abundance: few; j_gene: TRBJ1-2; v_gene: TRBV27; d_gene: -; CDR3aa: CASSLSGFYGYTF; CDR3nt: TGTGCCAGCAGTTTATCAGGCTTCTATGGCTACACCTTC
abundance: many; j_gene: TRBJ2-5; v_gene: TRBV19; d_gene: -; CDR3aa: CASRQEGTLETQYF; CDR3nt: TGTGCCAGTAGGCAGGAGGGGACACTGGAGACCCAGTACTTC
abundance: -; j_gene: TRBJ2-7; v_gene: TRBV2; d_gene: -; CDR3aa: CASFGGGGPYEQYF; CDR3nt: TGTGCCAGCTTCGGTGGCGGGGGCCCCTACGAGCAGTACTTC
abundance: few; j_gene: TRBJ1-1; v_gene: TRBV20-1; d_gene: -; CDR3aa: CSARGSRVSEAFF; CDR3nt: TGCAGTGCTAGAGGATCCAGGGTGAGTGAAGCTTTCTTT
abundance: -; j_gene: TRBJ1-2; v_gene: TRBV7-2; d_gene: TRBD1; CDR3aa: CASSVVHGTGKNYGYTF; CDR3nt: TGTGCCAGCAGCGTTGTGCACGGGACAGGGAAAAACTATGGCTACACCTTC
abundance: few; j_gene: TRBJ1-6; v_gene: TRBV6-5; d_gene: -; CDR3aa: CASSLDTKSPLHF; CDR3nt: TGTGCCAGCAGTTTAGACACCAAGTCACCCCTCCACTTT
abundance: -; j_gene: TRBJ2-7; v_gene: TRBV6-1; d_gene: -; CDR3aa: CASMLGVYEQYF; CDR3nt: TGTGCCAGCATGTTAGGGGTCTACGAGCAGTACTTC
abundance: many; j_gene: TRBJ1-2; v_gene: TRBV20-1; d_gene: -; CDR3aa: CSASPGWGYTF; CDR3nt: TGCAGTGCTTCCCCAGGGTGGGGCTACACCTTC
abundance: many; j_gene: TRBJ2-7; v_gene: TRBV5-1; d_gene: -; CDR3aa: CASSLTVPYEQYF; CDR3nt: TGCGCCAGCAGCTTGACCGTTCCCTACGAGCAGTACTTC
abundance: -; j_gene: TRBJ2-2; v_gene: TRBV7-9; d_gene: TRBD2; CDR3aa: CASTLPGLAVRGELFF; CDR3nt: TGTGCCAGCACCCTCCCGGGACTAGCTGTTCGCGGGGAGCTGTTTTTT
abundance: many; j_gene: TRBJ1-1; v_gene: TRBV7-8; d_gene: -; CDR3aa: CASSSGGGPTEAFF; CDR3nt: TGTGCCAGCAGCTCGGGGGGGGGTCCCACTGAAGCTTTCTTT
abundance: -; j_gene: TRBJ1-5; v_gene: TRBV7-2; d_gene: -; CDR3aa: CACGGGVNQPQHF; CDR3nt: TGTGCCTGTGGAGGGGGAGTCAATCAGCCCCAGCATTTT
abundance: few; j_gene: TRBJ1-1; v_gene: TRBV12-3/TRBV12-4; d_gene: -; CDR3aa: CGTKRGTTEAFF; CDR3nt: TGTGGAACGAAGAGGGGCACAACTGAAGCTTTCTTT
abundance: many; j_gene: TRBJ1-5; v_gene: TRBV7-6; d_gene: TRBD1; CDR3aa: CASRLTGPVQPQHF; CDR3nt: TGTGCCAGCAGATTGACAGGGCCTGTGCAGCCCCAGCATTTT
abundance: -; j_gene: TRBJ2-6; v_gene: TRBV6-5; d_gene: -; CDR3aa: CASSEFRSGANVLTF; CDR3nt: TGTGCCAGCAGTGAATTTAGGTCTGGGGCCAACGTCCTGACTTTC
abundance: many; j_gene: TRBJ1-2; v_gene: TRBV6-5; d_gene: -; CDR3aa: CASFAGGYTF; CDR3nt: TGTGCCAGCTTCGCTGGGGGCTACACCTTC
abundance: -; j_gene: TRBJ1-5; v_gene: TRBV2; d_gene: TRBD1; CDR3aa: CASRQGALLQPQHF; CDR3nt: TGTGCCAGCAGGCAGGGGGCTCTATTGCAGCCCCAGCATTTT
abundance: few; j_gene: TRBJ2-5; v_gene: TRBV6-6; d_gene: -; CDR3aa: CASMRARERETQYF; CDR3nt: TGTGCCAGCATGAGGGCGAGGGAGCGTGAGACCCAGTACTTC